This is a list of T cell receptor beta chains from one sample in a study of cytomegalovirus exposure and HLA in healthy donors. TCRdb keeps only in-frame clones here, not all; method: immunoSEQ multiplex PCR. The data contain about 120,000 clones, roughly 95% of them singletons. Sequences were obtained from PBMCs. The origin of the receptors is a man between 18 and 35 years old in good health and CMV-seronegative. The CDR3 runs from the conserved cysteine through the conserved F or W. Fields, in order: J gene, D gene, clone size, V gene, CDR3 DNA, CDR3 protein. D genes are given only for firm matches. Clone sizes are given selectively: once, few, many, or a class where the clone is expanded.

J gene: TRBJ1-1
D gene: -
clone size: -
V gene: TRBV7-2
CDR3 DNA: TGTGCCAGCAGCTTAGGGCAGAACACTGAAGCTTTCTTT
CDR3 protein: CASSLGQNTEAFF

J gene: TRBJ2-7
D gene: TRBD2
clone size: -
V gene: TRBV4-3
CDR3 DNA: TGCGCCAGCAGCGGACGACTAGCAGATCCCTACGAGCAGTACTTC
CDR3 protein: CASSGRLADPYEQYF

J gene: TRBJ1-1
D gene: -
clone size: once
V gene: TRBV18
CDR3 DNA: TGTGCCAGCTCGGTACAGGGAGACACTGAAGCTTTCTTT
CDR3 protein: CASSVQGDTEAFF

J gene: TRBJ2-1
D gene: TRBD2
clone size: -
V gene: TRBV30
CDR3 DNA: TGTGCCTGGAGTACTGAGCGGGAGGTCTACAATGAGCAGTTCTTC
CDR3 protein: CAWSTEREVYNEQFF

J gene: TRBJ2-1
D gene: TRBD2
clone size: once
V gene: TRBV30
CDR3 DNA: TGTGCCAGTAGCGGGAGAACCTACAATGAGCAGTTCTTC
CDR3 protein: CASSGRTYNEQFF

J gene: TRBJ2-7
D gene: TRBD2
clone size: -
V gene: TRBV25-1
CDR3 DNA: TGTGCCAGCAGTGATGCGGGAGGGCCCAATTCCTACGAGCAGTACTTC
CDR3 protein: CASSDAGGPNSYEQYF

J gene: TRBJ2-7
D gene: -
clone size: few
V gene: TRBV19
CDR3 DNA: TGTGCCAGTAGTACACTTAGCGTCGACGAGCAGTACTTC
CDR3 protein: CASSTLSVDEQYF

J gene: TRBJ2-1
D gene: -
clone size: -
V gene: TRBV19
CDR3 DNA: TGTGCCAGTAGTATAGGGGGTATAGCGGTGTCCTACAATGAGCAGTTCTTC
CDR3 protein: CASSIGGIAVSYNEQFF

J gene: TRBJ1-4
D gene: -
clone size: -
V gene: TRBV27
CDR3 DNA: TGTGCCAGCAGTCCCTGGGGGGAGGGTGAAAAACTGTTTTTT
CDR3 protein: CASSPWGEGEKLFF

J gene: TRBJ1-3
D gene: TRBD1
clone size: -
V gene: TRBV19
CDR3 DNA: TGTGCCAGTAGGGCGACAGGGAACTCTGGAAACACCATATATTTT
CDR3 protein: CASRATGNSGNTIYF

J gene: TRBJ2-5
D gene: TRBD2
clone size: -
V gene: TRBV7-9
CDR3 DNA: TGTGCCAGCAGCTTAGCGGGAGGGCACGAGACCCAGTACTTC
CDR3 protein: CASSLAGGHETQYF

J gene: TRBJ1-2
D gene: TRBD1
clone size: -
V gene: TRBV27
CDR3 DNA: TGTGCCAGCAGACTAGACAGGGTTGCTCATGGCTACACCTTC
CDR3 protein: CASRLDRVAHGYTF

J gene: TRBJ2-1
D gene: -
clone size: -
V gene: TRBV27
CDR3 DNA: TGTGCCAGCAGTCCCAACGGGGTGGAGCAGTTCTTC
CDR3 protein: CASSPNGVEQFF

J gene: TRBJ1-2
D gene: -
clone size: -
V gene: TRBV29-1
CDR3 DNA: TGCAGCGTTTCGACGGGAGGCTACACCTTC
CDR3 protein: CSVSTGGYTF

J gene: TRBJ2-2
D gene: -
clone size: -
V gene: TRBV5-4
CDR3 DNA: TGTGCCAGCAGCTTGGGCTACGCTAGCTCGTCCCTTCTTAACACCGGGGAGCTGTTTTTT
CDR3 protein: CASSLGYASSSLLNTGELFF

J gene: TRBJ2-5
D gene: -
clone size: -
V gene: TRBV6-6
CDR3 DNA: TGTGCCAGCAGTATCAGGGGTCAAGAGACCCAGTACTTC
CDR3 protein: CASSIRGQETQYF

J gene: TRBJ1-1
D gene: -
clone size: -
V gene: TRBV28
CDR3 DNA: TGTGCCAGCAGTTTCGCGGACGGGGTTGAAGCTTTCTTT
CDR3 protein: CASSFADGVEAFF

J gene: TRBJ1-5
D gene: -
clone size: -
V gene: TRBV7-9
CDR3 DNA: TGTGCCAGCAGCTTAGACAGCTTTTATCAGCCCCAGCATTTT
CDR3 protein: CASSLDSFYQPQHF

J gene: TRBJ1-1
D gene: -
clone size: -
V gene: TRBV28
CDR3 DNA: TGTGCCAGCAGTGCTTGGGCTGGAACTGAAGCTTTCTTT
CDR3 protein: CASSAWAGTEAFF

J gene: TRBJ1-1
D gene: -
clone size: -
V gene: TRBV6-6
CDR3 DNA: TGTGCCAGCAGTTATGTTGGATCAGGTACTGAAGCTTTCTTT
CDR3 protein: CASSYVGSGTEAFF

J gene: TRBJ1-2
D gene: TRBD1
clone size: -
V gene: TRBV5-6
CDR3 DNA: TGTGCCAGCAGCTTACAGGGGGATCTCAACTATGGCTACACCTTC
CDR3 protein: CASSLQGDLNYGYTF

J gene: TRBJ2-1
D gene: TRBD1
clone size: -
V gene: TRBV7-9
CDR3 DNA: TGTGCCAGCAGACTCACGACAGGGGATTACAATGAGCAGTTCTTC
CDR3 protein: CASRLTTGDYNEQFF

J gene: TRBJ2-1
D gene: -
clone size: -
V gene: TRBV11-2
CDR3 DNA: TGTGCCAGCAGTCCCTACAGGGATCCCTACAATGAGCAGTTCTTC
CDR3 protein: CASSPYRDPYNEQFF

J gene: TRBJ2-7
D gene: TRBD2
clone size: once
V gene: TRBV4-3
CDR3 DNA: TGCGCCAGCAGCCTAAAATCCCCTAGCGGGATTGACTCCTACGAGCAGTACTTC
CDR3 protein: CASSLKSPSGIDSYEQYF

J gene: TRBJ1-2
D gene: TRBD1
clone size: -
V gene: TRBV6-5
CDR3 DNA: TGTGCCAGCAGTTCCACAGGACAGGCTGGCTACACCTTC
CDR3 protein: CASSSTGQAGYTF

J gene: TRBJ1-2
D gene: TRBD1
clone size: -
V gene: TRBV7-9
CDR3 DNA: TGTGCCAGCAGCTACAGGGGGGATGGCTACACCTTC
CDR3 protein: CASSYRGDGYTF

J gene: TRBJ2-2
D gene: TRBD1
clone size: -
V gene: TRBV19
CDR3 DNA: TGTGCCAGTAGTATAGTCGGGCAGGGGGCTATCGCCGGGGAGCTGTTTTTT
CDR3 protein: CASSIVGQGAIAGELFF

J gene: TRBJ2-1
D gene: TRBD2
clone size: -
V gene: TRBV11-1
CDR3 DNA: TGTGCCAGCAGCTTAGAGGGACTAGCGGGGGTTTACAATGAGCAGTTCTTC
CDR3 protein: CASSLEGLAGVYNEQFF

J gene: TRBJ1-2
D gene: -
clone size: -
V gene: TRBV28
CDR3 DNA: TGTGCCAGCACCCTGGACACCCGTATAAACTATGGCTACACCTTC
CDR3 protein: CASTLDTRINYGYTF

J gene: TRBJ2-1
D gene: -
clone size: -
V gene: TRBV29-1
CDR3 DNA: TGCAGCGTTGTGTGGGCACGTACCTACAATGAGCAGTTCTTC
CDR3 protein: CSVVWARTYNEQFF

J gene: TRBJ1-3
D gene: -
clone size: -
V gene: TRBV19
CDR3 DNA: TGTGCCAGTATGTTGCGGTTCCCGGGAAACACCATATATTTT
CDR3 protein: CASMLRFPGNTIYF

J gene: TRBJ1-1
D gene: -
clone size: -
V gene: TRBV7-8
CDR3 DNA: TGTGCCAGCAGGCCCCGGGGGAACACTGAAGCTTTCTTT
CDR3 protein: CASRPRGNTEAFF

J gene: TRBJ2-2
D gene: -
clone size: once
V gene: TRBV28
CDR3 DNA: TGTGCCAGCGGTGGGTGGGCCTCTACAAACACCGGGGAGCTGTTTTTT
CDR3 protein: CASGGWASTNTGELFF